This entry describes one T cell receptor (beta chain). The antigen is unknown. The sample originates from a study of T cell repertoires in cytomegalovirus infection. Points from the study as a whole: The study found HLA-C-restricted CMV-specific TCR beta clonotypes dominating the ex vivo response.

TCRdb redid the calling of the reads with MiXCR, one entry per CDR3 protein. The table includes around 100,000 distinct CDR3 sequences, 23% detected once. The CDR3 runs 14 residues. CDR1 DFQATT and CDR2 SNEGSKA come from the germline V gene (reference sequence). Unmatched junction bases numbered 9, after V lost 7 bases and J lost 3 bases. The receptor was isolated from a human donor in good health (CMV status not recorded). Some clones in this sample may be carry-over from other donors' samples. The chain employs TRBV20-1 and TRBJ2-1; TRBD2 matches 7 bases. Specimen: CD8+ T cells from PBMCs. The CDR3 DNA follows: TGCAGTGTACCGGGACTAACAATCTACAATGAGCAGTTCTTC. Translating gives CSVPGLTIYNEQFF.